This T cell receptor beta chain was found in a study of T-cell memory formation after mild COVID-19. Whole-study results and caveats: SARS-CoV-2 specificity was not confirmed for second-wave clones peaking on day 37. Within pre-infection memory, some responding clones were found, suggesting cross-reactive memory joined. Mainly in CM and EM were contracting CD4+ clones; CD8+ were in EMRA.

The CDR3 covers 15 residues. V was clipped by 1 base and J by 2 bases, with 8 bases between them. In germline, CDR1 is MNHEY, CDR2 SVGAGI. TCRdb analysed the 5' RACE reads with MiXCR anew, one entry per CDR3 protein. This table holds roughly 240,000 distinct CDR3 sequences, 15% found once. Turning to this clonotype: Its specificity is not known.

Sequenced sample: PBMCs or a T cell subset sorted from them (not recorded which). The J gene is TRBJ2-2, the V gene TRBV6-5, with D unresolved. The TCR comes from an adult woman who had mild COVID-19 (a few samples of this study predate the infection). Cell type and time point are not known. Written as DNA, the CDR3 is TGTGCCAGCAGTTACTTTGCATTCAACACCGGGGAGCTGTTTTTT. This translates into CASSYFAFNTGELFF.